Listed below are T cell receptor beta chains from one sample, sequenced in a study of PD-1 blockade in classical Hodgkin lymphoma. The protocol was immunoSEQ multiplex PCR, while the TCRdb copy is restricted to in-frame clones and leaves out a portion. The table lists under 30,000 clones, roughly 70% of them singletons. The sample in question was peripheral blood mononuclear cells (PBMCs), obtained before the second cycle of nivolumab. These receptors were obtained from a human donor with classical Hodgkin lymphoma. The CDR3 runs from the conserved cysteine through the conserved F or W. The order of the fields is V gene, CDR3 protein.

>TRBV2
CASRESDSPTGELFF
>TRBV4-3
CASSQDPGQGATSNGYTF
>TRBV19
CASSIAWRRANYGYTF
>TRBV28
CASKEGQGGLRAFF
>TRBV6-1
CASRDRDTGELFF
>TRBV5-3
CARSRRGQGGLGNQPQHF
>TRBV28
CASSPMGYGYTF
>TRBV19
CASSINVGAAGELFF
>TRBV7-2
CASSPPSGAGRAFF
>TRBV9
CASSDSALQGHGYTF
>TRBV7-6
CASSLGGRTGELFF
>TRBV28
CASSSLQGAGNTIYF
>TRBV2
CASSLESGYEQYF
>TRBV5-1
CASSYQNRRDNYGYTF
>TRBV5-1
CASSLDGGYTDTQYF
>TRBV6-1
CASSEGKGIYNEQFF
>TRBV30
CAWSEFRRPGSYEQYF
>TRBV7-2
CASSTSPSSYEQYF
>TRBV5-1
CASSLAPGTSGTDTQYF
>TRBV9
CASSVAGGRNYGYTF
>TRBV6-1
CASSDRGGVNVEKLFF
>TRBV7-9
CASSLETPDEQYF
>TRBV15
CATSPSGGATETQYF
>TRBV9
CASSLGQETYEQYF
>TRBV18
CASSPGTAETQYF
>TRBV5-1
CASSAGGFPTEAFF
>TRBV18
CASSQGTDYEQYF
>TRBV5-1
CASSPRRPRGYTF
>TRBV5-1
CASSPAGTGGSEQFF
>TRBV7-8
CASSLAEGEFYEQYF
>TRBV14
CASGLGQANVLTF
>TRBV21-1
CASSSLRDRSTDTQYF
>TRBV5-5
CASSLFAGANNEQFF
>TRBV7-9
CASKRTGENSPLHF
>TRBV6-1
CASRVGGTDTQYF